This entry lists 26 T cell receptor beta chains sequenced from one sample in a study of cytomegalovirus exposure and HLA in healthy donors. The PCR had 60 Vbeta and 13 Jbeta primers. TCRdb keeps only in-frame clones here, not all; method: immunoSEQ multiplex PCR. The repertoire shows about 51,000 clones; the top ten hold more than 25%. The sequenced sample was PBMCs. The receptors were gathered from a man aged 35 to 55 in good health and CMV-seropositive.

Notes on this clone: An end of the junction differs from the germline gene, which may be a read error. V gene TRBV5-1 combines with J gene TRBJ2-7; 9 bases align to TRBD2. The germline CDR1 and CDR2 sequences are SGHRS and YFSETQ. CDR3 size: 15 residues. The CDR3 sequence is CASSLRRGGSDEQYF. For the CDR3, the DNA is TGCGCCAGCAGCTTGAGGCGGGGGGGCTCCGACGAGCAGTACTTC.

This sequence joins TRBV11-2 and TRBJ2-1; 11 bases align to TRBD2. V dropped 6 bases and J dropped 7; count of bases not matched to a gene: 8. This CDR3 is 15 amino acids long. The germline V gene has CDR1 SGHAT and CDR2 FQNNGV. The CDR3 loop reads CASRVSGLAVNEQFF. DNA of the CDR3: TGTGCCAGCAGGGTGTCGGGACTAGCGGTGAATGAGCAGTTCTTC.

The CDR3 sequence is CASSETSGGSDTQYF. The CDR3 DNA sequence: TGTGCCAGCAGTGAAACTAGCGGGGGCTCAGATACGCAGTATTTT. V usage is TRBV6-4 and J usage is TRBJ2-3; 11 bases agree with TRBD2. The CDR3 contains 15 residues. Germline CDR1 is MRHNA and CDR2 is SNTAGT. The V segment lost 3 bases and the J segment 4 bases; nucleotides outside the gene matches: 3.

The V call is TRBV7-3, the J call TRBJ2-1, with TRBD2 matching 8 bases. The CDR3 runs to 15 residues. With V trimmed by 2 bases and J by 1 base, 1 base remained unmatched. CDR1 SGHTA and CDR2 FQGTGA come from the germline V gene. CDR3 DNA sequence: TGTGCCAGCAGCTTATTAGCGGGGTCCTACAATGAGCAGTTCTTC. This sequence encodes CASSLLAGSYNEQFF.

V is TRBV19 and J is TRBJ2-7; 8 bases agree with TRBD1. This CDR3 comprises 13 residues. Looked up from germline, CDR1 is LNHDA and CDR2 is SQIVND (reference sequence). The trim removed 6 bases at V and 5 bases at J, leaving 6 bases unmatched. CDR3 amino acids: CASRRGQGDEQYF. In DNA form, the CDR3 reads TGTGCCAGTAGGCGCGGACAGGGCGACGAGCAGTACTTC.

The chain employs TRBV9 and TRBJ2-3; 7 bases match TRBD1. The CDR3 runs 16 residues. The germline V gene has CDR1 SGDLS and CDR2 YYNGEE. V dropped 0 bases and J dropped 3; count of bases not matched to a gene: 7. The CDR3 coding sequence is TGTGCCAGCAGCGTAGTGGAAGGGGGCAGTACAGATACGCAGTATTTT. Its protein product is CASSVVEGGSTDTQYF.

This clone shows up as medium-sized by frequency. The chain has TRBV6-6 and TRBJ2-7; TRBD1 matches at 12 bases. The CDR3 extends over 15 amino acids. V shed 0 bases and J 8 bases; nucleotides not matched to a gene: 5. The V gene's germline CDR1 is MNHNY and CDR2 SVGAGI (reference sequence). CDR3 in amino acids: CASSYSEGTGGKQYF. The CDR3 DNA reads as TGTGCCAGCAGTTACTCGGAAGGGACAGGGGGCAAGCAGTACTTC.

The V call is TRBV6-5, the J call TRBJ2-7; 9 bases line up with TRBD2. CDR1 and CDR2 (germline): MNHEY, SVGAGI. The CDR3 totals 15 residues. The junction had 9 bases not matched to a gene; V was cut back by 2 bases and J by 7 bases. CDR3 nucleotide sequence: TGTGCCAGCAGTTACGGGGCGGGAGGGCCGGAAGAGCAGTACTTC. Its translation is CASSYGAGGPEEQYF.

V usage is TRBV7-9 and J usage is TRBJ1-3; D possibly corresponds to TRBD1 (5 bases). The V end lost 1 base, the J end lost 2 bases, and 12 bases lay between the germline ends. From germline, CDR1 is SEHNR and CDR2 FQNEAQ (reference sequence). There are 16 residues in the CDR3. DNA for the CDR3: TGTGCCAGCAGCTTAGTTAGCGGGACGCCTGGAAACACCATATATTTT. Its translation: CASSLVSGTPGNTIYF.

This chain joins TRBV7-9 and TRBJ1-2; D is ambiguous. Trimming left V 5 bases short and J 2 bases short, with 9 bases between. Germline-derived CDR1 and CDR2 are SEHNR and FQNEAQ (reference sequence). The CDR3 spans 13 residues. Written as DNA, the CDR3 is TGTGCCAGCAGCGTCAGCGGGAACTATGGCTACACCTTC. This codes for CASSVSGNYGYTF.

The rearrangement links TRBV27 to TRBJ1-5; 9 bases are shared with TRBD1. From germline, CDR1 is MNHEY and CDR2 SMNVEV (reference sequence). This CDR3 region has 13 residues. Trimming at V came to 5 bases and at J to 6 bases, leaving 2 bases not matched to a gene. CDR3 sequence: CASSRQGGQPQHF. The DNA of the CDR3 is TGTGCCAGCAGTCGACAGGGGGGTCAGCCCCAGCATTTT.

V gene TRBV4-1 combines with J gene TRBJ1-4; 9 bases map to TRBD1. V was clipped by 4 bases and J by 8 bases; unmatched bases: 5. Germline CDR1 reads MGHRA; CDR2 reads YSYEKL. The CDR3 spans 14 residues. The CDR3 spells CASSPLDRGEKLFF. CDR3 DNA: TGCGCCAGCAGCCCCTTGGACAGGGGAGAAAAACTGTTTTTT.

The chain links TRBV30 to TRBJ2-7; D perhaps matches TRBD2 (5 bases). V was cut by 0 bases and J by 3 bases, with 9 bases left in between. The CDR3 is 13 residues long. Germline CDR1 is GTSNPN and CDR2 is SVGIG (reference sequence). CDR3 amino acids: CAWSVLGSYEQYF. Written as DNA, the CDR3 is TGTGCCTGGAGTGTACTTGGGAGCTACGAGCAGTACTTC. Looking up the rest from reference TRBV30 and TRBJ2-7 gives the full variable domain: SQTIHQWPATLVQPVGSPLSLECTVEGTSNPNLYWYRQAAGRGLQLLFYSVGIGQISSEVPQNLSASRPQDRQFILSSKKLLLSDSGFYLCAWSVLGSYEQYFGPGTRLTVT.

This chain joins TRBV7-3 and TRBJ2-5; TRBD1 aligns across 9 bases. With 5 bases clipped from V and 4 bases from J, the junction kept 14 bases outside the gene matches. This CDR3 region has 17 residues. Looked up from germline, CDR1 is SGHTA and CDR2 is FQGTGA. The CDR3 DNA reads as TGTGCCAGCAGCCCCCGACAGGGGGTGGGTCGGGGAGAGACCCAGTACTTC. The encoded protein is CASSPRQGVGRGETQYF.

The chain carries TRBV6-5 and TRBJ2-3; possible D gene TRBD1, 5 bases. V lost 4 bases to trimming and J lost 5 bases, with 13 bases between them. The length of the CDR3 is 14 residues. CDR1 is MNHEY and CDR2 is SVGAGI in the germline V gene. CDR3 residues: CASSLQPTEDTQYF. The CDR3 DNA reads TGTGCCAGCAGTTTACAACCGACAGAAGATACGCAGTATTTT.

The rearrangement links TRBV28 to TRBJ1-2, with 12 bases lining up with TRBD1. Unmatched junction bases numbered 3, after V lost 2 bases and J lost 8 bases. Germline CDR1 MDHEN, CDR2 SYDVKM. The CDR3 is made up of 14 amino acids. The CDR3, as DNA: TGTGCCAGCAGTTTAACCGGGACAGGGGGCGGCTACACCTTC. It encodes CASSLTGTGGGYTF.

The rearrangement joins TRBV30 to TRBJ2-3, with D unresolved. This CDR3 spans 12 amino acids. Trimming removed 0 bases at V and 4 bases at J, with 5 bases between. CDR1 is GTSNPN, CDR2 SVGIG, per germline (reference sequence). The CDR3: CAWSVRADTQYF. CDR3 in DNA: TGTGCCTGGAGTGTACGGGCAGATACGCAGTATTTT. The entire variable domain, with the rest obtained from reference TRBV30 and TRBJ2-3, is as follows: SQTIHQWPATLVQPVGSPLSLECTVEGTSNPNLYWYRQAAGRGLQLLFYSVGIGQISSEVPQNLSASRPQDRQFILSSKKLLLSDSGFYLCAWSVRADTQYFGPGTRLTVL.

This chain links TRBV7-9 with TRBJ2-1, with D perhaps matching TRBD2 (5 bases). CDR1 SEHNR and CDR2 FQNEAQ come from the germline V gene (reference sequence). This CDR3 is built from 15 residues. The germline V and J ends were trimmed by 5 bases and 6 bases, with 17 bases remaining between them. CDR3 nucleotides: TGTGCCAGCAGCCTAGGGAGCGCCCAAAGCAATGAGCAGTTCTTC. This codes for CASSLGSAQSNEQFF.

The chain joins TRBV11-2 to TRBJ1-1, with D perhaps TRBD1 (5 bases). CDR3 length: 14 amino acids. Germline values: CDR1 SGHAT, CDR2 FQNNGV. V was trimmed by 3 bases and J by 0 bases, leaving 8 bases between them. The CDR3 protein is CASSLGGLNTEAFF. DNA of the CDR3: TGTGCCAGCAGCTTGGGGGGGTTGAACACTGAAGCTTTCTTT.

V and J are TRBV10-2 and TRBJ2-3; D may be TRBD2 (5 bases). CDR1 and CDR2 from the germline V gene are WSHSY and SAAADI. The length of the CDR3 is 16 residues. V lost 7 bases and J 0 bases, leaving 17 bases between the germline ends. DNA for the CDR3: TGCGCCAGCACACTAGAACCTGGCTATAGCACAGATACGCAGTATTTT. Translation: CASTLEPGYSTDTQYF.

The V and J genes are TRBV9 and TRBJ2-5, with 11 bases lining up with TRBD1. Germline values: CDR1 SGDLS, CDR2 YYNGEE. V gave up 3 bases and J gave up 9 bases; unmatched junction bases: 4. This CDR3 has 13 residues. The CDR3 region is CASSGAGQGAQYF. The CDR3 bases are TGTGCCAGCAGCGGAGCGGGACAGGGGGCCCAGTACTTC. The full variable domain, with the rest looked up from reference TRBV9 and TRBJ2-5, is DSGVTQTPKHLITATGQRVTLRCSPRSGDLSVYWYQQSLDQGLQFLIQYYNGEERAKGNILERFSAQQFPDLHSELNLSSLELGDSALYFCASSGAGQGAQYFGPGTRLLVL.

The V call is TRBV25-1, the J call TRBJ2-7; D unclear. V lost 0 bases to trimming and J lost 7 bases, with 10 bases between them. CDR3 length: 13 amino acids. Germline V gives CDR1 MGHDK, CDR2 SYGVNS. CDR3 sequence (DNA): TGTGCCAGCAGTGAATATTACGACGGGGAGCAGTACTTC. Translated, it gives CASSEYYDGEQYF.

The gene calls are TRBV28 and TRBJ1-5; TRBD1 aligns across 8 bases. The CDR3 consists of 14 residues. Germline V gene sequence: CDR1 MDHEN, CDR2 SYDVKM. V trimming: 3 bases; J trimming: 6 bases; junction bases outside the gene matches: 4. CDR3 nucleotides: TGTGCCAGCAGTTTGGACAGGGAAGTTCAGCCCCAGCATTTT. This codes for CASSLDREVQPQHF.

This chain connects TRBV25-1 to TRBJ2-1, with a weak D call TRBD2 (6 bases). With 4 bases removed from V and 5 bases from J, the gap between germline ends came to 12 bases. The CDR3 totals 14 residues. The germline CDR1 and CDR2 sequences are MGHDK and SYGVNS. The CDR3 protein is CASSAPGLHNEQFF. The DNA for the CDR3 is TGTGCCAGCAGTGCCCCGGGACTCCACAATGAGCAGTTCTTC.

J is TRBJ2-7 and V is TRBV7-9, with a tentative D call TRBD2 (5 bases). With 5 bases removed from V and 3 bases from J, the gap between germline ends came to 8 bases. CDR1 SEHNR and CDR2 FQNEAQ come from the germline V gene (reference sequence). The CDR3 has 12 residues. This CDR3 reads CASSLSGYEQYF. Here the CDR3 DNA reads TGTGCCAGCAGCCTAAGCGGCTACGAGCAGTACTTC.

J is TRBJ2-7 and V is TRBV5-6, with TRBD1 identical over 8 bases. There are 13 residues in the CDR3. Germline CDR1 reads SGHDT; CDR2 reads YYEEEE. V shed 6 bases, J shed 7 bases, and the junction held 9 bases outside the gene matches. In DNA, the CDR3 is TGTGCCAGCACCTCATCACAGGGGGTTGAGCAGTACTTC. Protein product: CASTSSQGVEQYF.